This T cell receptor beta chain was sequenced for a study of shared clonotypes between healthy human individuals. Findings and caveats of the study: Estimated clonotype richness was generally higher in naive than memory subsets. Between a handful of donors, naive CD4 clonotypes were shared at a level of about 5%.

The protocol was immunoSEQ multiplex PCR, while the TCRdb copy is restricted to in-frame clones and leaves out a portion. Counted here are around 180,000 clones, approximately 95% occurring once; the ten biggest clones make up more than 0.065%. Investigators divided CD4+ cells into CD45RA+ naive and CD45RA-negative memory subsets. This clone was counted once. Its antigen is not known. The material sequenced was naive CD4+ T cells sorted from blood. Subset specified: CD45RA+ positively selected. The receptor comes from a woman in her thirties in good health.

The CDR3 DNA is TGTGCCAGCAGGGGGAGTGGTCCCCACTACAATGAGCAGTTCTTC. Translating it yields CASRGSGPHYNEQFF. V gene TRBV28 combines with J gene TRBJ2-1; tentatively, D is TRBD2 (5 bases). Germline lookup yields CDR1 MDHEN and CDR2 SYDVKM. Trimming took 6 bases from V and 3 from J, leaving 15 bases between them. There are 15 residues in the CDR3.